The table lists the clone carrying this T cell receptor beta chain with many counts. Its antigen is undetermined. These data belong to a study of human T cells and chemical hapten exposure. Study-wide context: Patients were given diphenylcyclopropenone on the scalp weekly across the roughly 25-week study. Study-wide results and caveats: DPC sensitization produced no change in TCRs with frequency above 1 in 1000.

As to time point: patch test 1, 2 weeks after DPC sensitization. Treatment denoted: therapeutic diphenylcyclopropenone sensitization with weekly scalp DPC. Extraction of total RNA was performed on unfractionated whole blood. MiXCR, applied by TCRdb to the RACE reads, yields one record per CDR3 protein. Among roughly 38,000 distinct CDR3 sequences, 3% to 4% were seen once, and the ten largest hold 20% to 30%. V was pared by 0 bases and J by 6 bases, with 12 bases between. Germline CDR1 reads GTSNPN; CDR2 reads SVGIG (reference sequence). The CDR3 totals 14 residues. This sample comprised whole blood, obtained in connection with sensitization to the hapten diphenylcyclopropenone (DPC). The sequence came from a man aged 50 to 59 with alopecia areata. Some clones in this sample may be carry-over from other donors' samples. The chain is built from TRBV30 and TRBJ1-5; D is unclear. The CDR3 loop reads CAWSVVEGSQPQHF. The CDR3 DNA follows: TGTGCCTGGAGTGTTGTGGAGGGTAGTCAGCCCCAGCATTTT.